This TCR beta chain was found in a study of blood T cell repertoires in COVID-19. TCRdb's copy holds only in-frame clones and misses some; the assay was immunoSEQ multiplex PCR. The sample holds approximately 66,000 clones; 85% to 90% are singletons and the top ten take roughly 7.6%. With V trimmed by 4 bases and J by 3 bases, 4 bases remained unmatched. Germline V lookup: CDR1 SGHRS, CDR2 YFSETQ. CDR3 length: 13 residues. The chain employs TRBV5-1 and TRBJ2-7; 7 bases align to TRBD1. The sequence was collected from a human donor with active COVID-19. The donor label of this sample is uncertain. Sequenced material: peripheral blood. The CDR3 DNA sequence: TGCGCCAGCAGCCGAACAGGGGACTACGAGCAGTACTTC. Amino acids: CASSRTGDYEQYF. Filled out from reference TRBV5-1 and TRBJ2-7, the complete variable domain reads KAGVTQTPRYLIKTRGQQVTLSCSPISGHRSVSWYQQTPGQGLQFLFEYFSETQRNKGNFPGRFSGRQFSNSRSEMNVSTLELGDSALYLCASSRTGDYEQYFGPGTRLTVT.